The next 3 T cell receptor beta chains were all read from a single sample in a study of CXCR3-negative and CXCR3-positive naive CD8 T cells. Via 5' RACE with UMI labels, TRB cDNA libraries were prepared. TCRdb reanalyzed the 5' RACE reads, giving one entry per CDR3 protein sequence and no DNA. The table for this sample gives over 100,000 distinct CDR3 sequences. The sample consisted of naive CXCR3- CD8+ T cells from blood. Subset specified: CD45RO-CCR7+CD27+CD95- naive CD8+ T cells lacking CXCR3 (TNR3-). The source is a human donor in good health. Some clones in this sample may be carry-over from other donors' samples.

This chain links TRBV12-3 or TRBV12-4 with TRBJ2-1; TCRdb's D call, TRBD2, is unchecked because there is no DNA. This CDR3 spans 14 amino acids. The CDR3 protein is CASNNSGRADEQFF.

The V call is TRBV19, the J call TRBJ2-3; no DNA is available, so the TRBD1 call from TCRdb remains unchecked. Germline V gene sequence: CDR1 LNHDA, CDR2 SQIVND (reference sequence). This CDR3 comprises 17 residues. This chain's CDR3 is CASSISGQGTSTDTQYF.

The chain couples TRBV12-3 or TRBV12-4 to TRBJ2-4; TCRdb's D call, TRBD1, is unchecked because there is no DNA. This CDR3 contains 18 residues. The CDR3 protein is CASSPFGTGGMAKNIQYF.